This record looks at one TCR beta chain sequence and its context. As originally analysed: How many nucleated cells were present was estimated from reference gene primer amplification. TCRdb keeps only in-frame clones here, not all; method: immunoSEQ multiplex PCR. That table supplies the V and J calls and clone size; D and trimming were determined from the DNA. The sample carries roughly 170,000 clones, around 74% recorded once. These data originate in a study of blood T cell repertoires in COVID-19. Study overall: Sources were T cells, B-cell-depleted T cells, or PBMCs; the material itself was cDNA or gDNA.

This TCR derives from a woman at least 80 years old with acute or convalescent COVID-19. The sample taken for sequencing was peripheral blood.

In nucleotides, the CDR3 is TGCGCCAGCAGCCCTGGTCGGGGGTCCGTCGACGAGCAGTACTTC. It yields the protein CASSPGRGSVDEQYF. The chain employs TRBV5-1 and TRBJ2-7; D may be TRBD2 (6 bases). Trimming pared 4 bases from V and 5 bases from J, leaving 19 bases between. Germline assignment: CDR1 SGHRS and CDR2 YFSETQ. The CDR3 spans 15 residues.